These 12 T cell receptor beta chains were sequenced from one sample in a study of T-cell reconstitution after alpha-beta-depleted transplantation in children. Unique molecular identifiers were used to barcode this TCRbeta library. TCRdb re-called the PCR reads with MiXCR, one entry per CDR3 protein. Here the sample spans 500,000 or so distinct CDR3 sequences, about an eighth being singletons. The source was PBMCs, mostly from graft donor cells, collected 180 days after TCRalphabeta/CD19-depleted stem cell transplant. The source of these receptors is a female patient aged 2-9 years who had a stem cell transplant for aplastic anemia, so the T cells may come from the graft donor.

The chain joins TRBV9 to TRBJ2-3; weak D call: TRBD2 (6 bases). V lost 4 bases to trimming and J lost 3 bases, with 24 bases between them. Looked up from germline, CDR1 is SGDLS and CDR2 is YYNGEE. This CDR3 has 18 residues. Here the CDR3 reads CASSPPSERVFPTDTQYF. CDR3 bases: TGTGCCAGCAGCCCACCCTCGGAGCGGGTTTTTCCGACAGATACGCAGTATTTT.

The sample holds many counts of this clonotype. The rearrangement uses TRBV9 and TRBJ2-1; 12 bases map to TRBD1. The CDR3 extends over 16 amino acids. The V segment lost 3 bases and the J segment 6 bases; nucleotides outside the gene matches: 7. Looked up from germline, CDR1 is SGDLS and CDR2 is YYNGEE. This CDR3 reads CASSAGTGGRGNEQFF. CDR3 bases: TGTGCCAGCAGCGCCGGGACAGGGGGCAGGGGCAATGAGCAGTTCTTC.

This clonotype was picked up a small number of times. The chain couples TRBV20-1 to TRBJ2-3; D might be TRBD1 (6 bases). V shed 0 bases and J shed 6 bases, with 25 bases lying between them. The germline V gene encodes CDR1 DFQATT and CDR2 SNEGSKA (reference sequence). The CDR3 has 18 residues. Here the CDR3 DNA reads TGCAGTGCTAGAGATCAGCAGGGGTTCGTCCACATCACGGATACGCAGTATTTT. Translated: CSARDQQGFVHITDTQYF.

This sequence joins TRBV29-1 and TRBJ2-1; TRBD2 aligns across 7 bases. From germline, CDR1 is SQVTM and CDR2 ANQGSEA. Losses at the gene ends were 5 bases for V and 10 bases for J; bases not matched to a gene: 11. CDR3 length equals 13 residues. CDR3 sequence: CSVCRDYRIEQFF. In DNA, the CDR3 is TGCAGCGTTTGCCGGGACTACCGTATAGAGCAGTTCTTC.

This clonotype was recorded at least ten times. The chain links TRBV7-9 to TRBJ2-4, with D hard to call. CDR1 SEHNR and CDR2 FQNEAQ come from the germline V gene (reference sequence). V was trimmed by 1 base and J by 8 bases, leaving 15 bases between them. This CDR3 spans 15 amino acids. The CDR3 is CASSLGGLGTDIQYF. In nucleotides, the CDR3 is TGTGCCAGCAGCTTAGGTGGGCTCGGTACTGACATTCAGTACTTC.

With respect to this clonotype: The junction does not match germline at one end; this may be a read error. The J gene is TRBJ2-7, the V gene TRBV9; D is possibly TRBD1 or TRBD2 (5 bases each). The CDR3 is made up of 16 amino acids. Germline CDR1 and CDR2: SGDLS and YYNGEE. The DNA of the CDR3 is TGTGCCAGCAGCGCCGGACCGTCAGGGACGACCTACGAGCACTACTTC. It translates to CASSAGPSGTTYEHYF.

J is TRBJ1-2 and V is TRBV20-1, with D perhaps matching TRBD1 (6 bases). The CDR3 is made up of 14 amino acids. Between the trimmed V and J ends, which lost 0 bases and 4 bases, there was a span of 12 bases. Germline V gene lookup returns CDR1 DFQATT and CDR2 SNEGSKA (reference sequence). CDR3 sequence: CSARDPWTVYGYTF. The CDR3 DNA is TGCAGTGCTAGAGATCCATGGACAGTCTATGGCTACACCTTC.

This clonotype occurred a few times. In DNA form, the CDR3 reads TGCGCCAGCAGCCAAGTGACGTACAATGAGCAGTTCTTC. Amino acid sequence: CASSQVTYNEQFF. The rearrangement joins TRBV4-3 to TRBJ2-1, with D unclear. Trimming removed 1 base at V and 4 bases at J, with 5 bases between. Per the germline V gene, CDR1 is LGHNA and CDR2 is YSLEER. This CDR3 region has 13 residues.

The rearrangement links TRBV29-1 to TRBJ1-1, with 10 bases that match TRBD1. Germline assignment: CDR1 SQVTM and CDR2 ANQGSEA. The junction had 12 bases not matched to a gene; V was cut back by 2 bases and J by 6 bases. The CDR3 spans 16 residues. In DNA form, the CDR3 reads TGCAGCGTTGAATTTCACGTGGAGACAGGGGGCTCTGAAGCTTTCTTT. This sequence encodes CSVEFHVETGGSEAFF. The complete variable domain, with remaining parts taken from reference TRBV29-1 and TRBJ1-1, reads SAVISQKPSRDICQRGTSLTIQCQVDSQVTMMFWYRQQPGQSLTLIATANQGSEATYESGFVIDKFPISRPNLTFSTLTVSNMSPEDSSIYLCSVEFHVETGGSEAFFGQGTRLTVV.

This clonotype has just a few counts. The chain carries TRBV20-1 and TRBJ2-1; 10 bases map to TRBD2. The V and J ends lost 2 bases and 8 bases, in that order; junction bases with no gene match: 3. CDR1 is DFQATT, CDR2 SNEGSKA, per germline (reference sequence). The CDR3 length is 13 residues. The CDR3: CSARLAGDYEQFF. The CDR3 nucleotides read TGCAGTGCTAGACTAGCGGGAGACTATGAGCAGTTCTTC.

This clonotype occurred many times. The chain employs TRBV25-1 and TRBJ2-7, with D hard to call. CDR1 is MGHDK, CDR2 SYGVNS, per germline. Trimming stripped 3 bases from V and 4 bases from J, with 7 bases between. The CDR3 runs to 12 residues. CDR3 sequence: CASSELGYEQYF. CDR3 sequence (DNA): TGTGCCAGCAGTGAGCTAGGGTACGAGCAGTACTTC.

This clonotype has more than one count but fewer than ten. The chain employs TRBV10-3 and TRBJ2-7; D gene uncertain. The CDR3 runs 14 residues. V was cut by 0 bases and J by 2 bases, with 8 bases left in between. The germline gives CDR1 ENHRY, CDR2 SYGVKD. CDR3 amino acids: CAISESVAAYEQYV. CDR3 DNA sequence: TGTGCCATCAGTGAGTCGGTGGCGGCCTACGAGCAGTACGTC.